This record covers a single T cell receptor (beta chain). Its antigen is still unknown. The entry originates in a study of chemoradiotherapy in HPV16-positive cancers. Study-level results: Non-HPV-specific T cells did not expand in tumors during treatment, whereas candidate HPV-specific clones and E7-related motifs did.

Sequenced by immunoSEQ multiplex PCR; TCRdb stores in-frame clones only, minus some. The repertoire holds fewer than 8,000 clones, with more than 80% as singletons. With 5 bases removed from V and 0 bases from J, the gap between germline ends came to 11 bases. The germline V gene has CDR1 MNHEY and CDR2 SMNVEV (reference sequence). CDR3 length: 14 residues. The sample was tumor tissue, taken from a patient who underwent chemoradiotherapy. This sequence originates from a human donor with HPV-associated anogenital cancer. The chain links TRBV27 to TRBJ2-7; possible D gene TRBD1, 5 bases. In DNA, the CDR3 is TGTGCCAGCAGTCGACAGACCTTCTCCTACGAGCAGTACTTC. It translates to CASSRQTFSYEQYF.